This record covers a single TCR beta chain. The sample comes from a study of T-cell memory formation after mild COVID-19. The CDR3 has 16 residues. In germline, CDR1 is MNHEY, CDR2 SVGAGI. With V trimmed by 1 base and J by 4 bases, 1 base remained unmatched. MiXCR, applied by TCRdb to the 5' RACE reads, yields one record per CDR3 protein. The profile covers around 400,000 distinct CDR3 sequences, with roughly 24% appearing a single time and about 8.7% taken by the ten largest. Sequencing was carried out using PBMCs or a T cell subset sorted from them (not recorded which). V gene TRBV6-5 combines with J gene TRBJ2-3; TRBD2 aligns across 14 bases. The receptor was isolated from an adult woman who had mild COVID-19 (a few samples of this study predate the infection). Cell type and time point are not known. The CDR3 sequence: CASSYLGLAGADTQYF. The CDR3 DNA is TGTGCCAGCAGTTACTTGGGACTAGCGGGGGCAGATACGCAGTATTTT.